This T cell receptor (beta chain) comes out of a study of CD8+ T cells in alopecia areata. Deletions cut 6 bases from V and 2 bases from J, with 10 bases between. The CDR3 has 13 residues. Germline V gene sequence: CDR1 SEHNR, CDR2 FQNEAQ (reference sequence). cDNA serving as the sequencing template came from extracted, reverse transcribed RNA. This table comes from immunoSEQ multiplex PCR, and its TCRdb copy is limited to in-frame clones, with some not included. Of some 130,000 clones listed, 49% are singletons. The specimen was CD8+ T cells sorted from blood, collected at week 0. The rearrangement joins TRBV7-9 to TRBJ1-2, with a tentative D call TRBD1 (5 bases). The sequence derives from a human donor with alopecia areata. CDR3 region: CASSRDQNYGYTF. CDR3 nucleotide sequence: TGTGCCAGCAGTCGGGACCAAAACTATGGCTACACCTTC.